Only one count was recorded for the clone carrying this T cell receptor beta chain. Here immunoSEQ multiplex PCR was the method, and the copy in TCRdb shows in-frame clones only, minus some. The sample lists approximately 2.1 million clones, 85% to 95% occurring once. The data belong to a study of shared clonotypes between healthy human individuals. Across the whole study: Every donor yielded three CD4 naive, three CD4 memory, two CD8 naive and one CD8 memory plate.

V shed 8 bases and J 12 bases; nucleotides not matched to a gene: 24. This CDR3 is built from 17 residues. Germline loops: CDR1 MDHEN, CDR2 SYDVKM. The TCR was taken from a man aged 18-30 years in good health. Some clones in this sample may be carry-over from other donors' samples. V and J are TRBV28 and TRBJ2-1; 8 nucleotides match TRBD1. Material for sequencing was naive CD4+ T cells from PBMCs. The subset: CD45RA+ positively selected. CDR3 in amino acids: CASGLTHGGGQGDWQFF. The CDR3 region has the DNA TGTGCCAGCGGCCTCACTCACGGGGGCGGACAGGGAGATTGGCAGTTCTTC.